The table lists the clone carrying this T cell receptor (beta chain) with a few counts. Original processing notes: Reference gene primer amplification yielded estimated nucleated cell counts. Using immunoSEQ multiplex PCR, the repertoire was profiled, and TCRdb retains in-frame clones only, with some absent. V and J calls and clone size are copied from that table; D and trimming were computed from the DNA. The sample lists some 120,000 clones, roughly 88% occurring once. These data come from a study of blood T cell repertoires in COVID-19. Study summary: The United States, Italy and Spain supplied acute and convalescent COVID-19 samples. T cells, B-cell-depleted T cells, or PBMCs supplied cDNA or gDNA.

V shed 8 bases and J shed 1 base, with 12 bases lying between them. Germline lookup yields CDR1 SNHLY and CDR2 FYNNEI. The CDR3 is 14 residues long. The J gene is TRBJ1-5, the V gene TRBV2; perhaps TRBD1 as D (6 bases). This sequence was found in a woman in her sixties or seventies with acute or convalescent COVID-19. Sequenced: peripheral blood. Here the CDR3 reads CASQKGVSNQPQHF. CDR3 DNA: TGTGCCAGCCAAAAGGGGGTGAGCAATCAGCCCCAGCATTTT.